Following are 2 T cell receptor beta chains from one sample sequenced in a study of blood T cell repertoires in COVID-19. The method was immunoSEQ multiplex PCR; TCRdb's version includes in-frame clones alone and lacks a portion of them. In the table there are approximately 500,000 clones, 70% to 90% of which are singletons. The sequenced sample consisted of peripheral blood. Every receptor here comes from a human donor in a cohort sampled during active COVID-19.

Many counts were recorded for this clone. Here the CDR3 DNA reads TGTGCCAGCAGCGACACGCCGGACAGGGAAAAACTGTTTTTT. It specifies CASSDTPDREKLFF. The V call is TRBV7-9, the J call TRBJ1-4, with 7 nucleotides matching TRBD1. Looked up from germline, CDR1 is SEHNR and CDR2 is FQNEAQ (reference sequence). The CDR3 consists of 14 residues. J was trimmed by 8 bases and V by 5 bases; bases with no gene match: 8.

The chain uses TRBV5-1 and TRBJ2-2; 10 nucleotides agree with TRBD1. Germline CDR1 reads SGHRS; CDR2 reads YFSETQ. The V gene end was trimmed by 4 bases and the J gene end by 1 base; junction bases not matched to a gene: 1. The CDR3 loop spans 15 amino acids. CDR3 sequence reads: CASSRDRGNTGELFF. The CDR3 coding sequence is TGCGCCAGCAGCCGGGACAGGGGGAACACCGGGGAGCTGTTTTTT.